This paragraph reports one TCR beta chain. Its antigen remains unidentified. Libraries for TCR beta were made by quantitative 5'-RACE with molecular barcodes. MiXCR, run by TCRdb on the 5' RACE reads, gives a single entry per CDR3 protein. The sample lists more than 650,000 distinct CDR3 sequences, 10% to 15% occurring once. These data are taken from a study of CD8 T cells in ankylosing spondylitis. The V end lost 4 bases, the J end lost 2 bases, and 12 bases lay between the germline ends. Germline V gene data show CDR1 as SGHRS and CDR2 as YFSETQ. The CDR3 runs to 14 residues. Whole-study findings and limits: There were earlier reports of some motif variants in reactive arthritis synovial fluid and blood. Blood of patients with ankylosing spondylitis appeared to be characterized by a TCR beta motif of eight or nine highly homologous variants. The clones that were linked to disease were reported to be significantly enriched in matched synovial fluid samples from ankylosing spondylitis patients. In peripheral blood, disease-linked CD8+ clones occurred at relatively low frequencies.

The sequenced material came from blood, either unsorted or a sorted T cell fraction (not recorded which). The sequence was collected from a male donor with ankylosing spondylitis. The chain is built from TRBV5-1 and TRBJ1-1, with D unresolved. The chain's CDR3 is CASSTDSQNTEAFF. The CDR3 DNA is TGCGCCAGCAGCACAGACTCACAAAACACTGAAGCTTTCTTT.